Listed below are T cell receptor beta chains from one sample, sequenced in a study of cytotoxic CD8 clonotypes in ibrutinib-treated CLL. Here immunoSEQ multiplex PCR was the method, and the copy in TCRdb shows in-frame clones only, minus some. The table includes about 8,600 clones, approximately 77% detected once. The sample here was PBMCs, taken before ibrutinib treatment. These TCRs come from a human donor with chronic lymphocytic leukemia. CDR3s include the opening cysteine and the closing phenylalanine or tryptophan. The D gene is left open where the match is weak. Size values are once, few and many counts, or a class for expanded clones, and some rows have none.

V gene: TRBV5-6; clone size: NA; D gene: NA; J gene: TRBJ1-2; CDR3 DNA: TGTGCCAGCAGCCCCCGTATAGGGGATCGCTATGGCTACACCTTC; CDR3 protein: CASSPRIGDRYGYTF
V gene: TRBV30; clone size: NA; D gene: NA; J gene: TRBJ2-5; CDR3 DNA: TGTGCCTGGAGTGTAAAGGAGACCCAGTACTTC; CDR3 protein: CAWSVKETQYF
V gene: TRBV11-2; clone size: NA; D gene: NA; J gene: TRBJ1-1; CDR3 DNA: TGTGCCAGCAGCTTAGATCAAGTAGGGGCGACGAACACTGAAGCTTTCTTT; CDR3 protein: CASSLDQVGATNTEAFF
V gene: TRBV27; clone size: NA; D gene: NA; J gene: TRBJ2-5; CDR3 DNA: TGTGCCAGCAGCTCCTGGAGGGGGGAGGAGACCCAGTACTTC; CDR3 protein: CASSSWRGEETQYF
V gene: TRBV5-1; clone size: few; D gene: NA; J gene: TRBJ1-2; CDR3 DNA: TGCGCCAGCAGCTTGGGTGGTACGGATCCTCAGAGAAACACCTTC; CDR3 protein: CASSLGGTDPQRNTF
V gene: TRBV10-2; clone size: NA; D gene: NA; J gene: TRBJ1-2; CDR3 DNA: TGCGCCAGCAGTAGACAGGATCTCAACTATGGCTACACCTTC; CDR3 protein: CASSRQDLNYGYTF
V gene: TRBV2; clone size: medium-sized; D gene: NA; J gene: TRBJ1-1; CDR3 DNA: TGTGCCAGCGTTCGGGCTGAAGCTTTCTTT; CDR3 protein: CASVRAEAFF
V gene: TRBV28; clone size: NA; D gene: NA; J gene: TRBJ1-2; CDR3 DNA: TGTGCCAGCAGCTTACAGGTTGGTGGCTACACCTTC; CDR3 protein: CASSLQVGGYTF
V gene: TRBV7-9; clone size: NA; D gene: NA; J gene: TRBJ2-2; CDR3 DNA: TGTGCCAGCAGCTTACAGGTTTCCGGGGAGCTGTTTTTT; CDR3 protein: CASSLQVSGELFF
V gene: TRBV29-1; clone size: NA; D gene: NA; J gene: TRBJ2-5; CDR3 DNA: TGCAGCGTATCAGTGGCGGCCGGAGAGACCCAGTACTTC; CDR3 protein: CSVSVAAGETQYF
V gene: TRBV5-1; clone size: NA; D gene: NA; J gene: TRBJ2-1; CDR3 DNA: TGCGCCAGCAGCTTGGATGGGGTCGACAATGAGCAGTTCTTC; CDR3 protein: CASSLDGVDNEQFF
V gene: TRBV4-2; clone size: NA; D gene: NA; J gene: TRBJ2-1; CDR3 DNA: TGTGCCAGCAGCCCCCCTTCTAGCGCCGGCTACAATGAGCAGTTCTTC; CDR3 protein: CASSPPSSAGYNEQFF
V gene: TRBV7-8; clone size: NA; D gene: NA; J gene: TRBJ1-2; CDR3 DNA: TGTGCCAGCAGCCAGGACGGCTATGGCTACACCTTC; CDR3 protein: CASSQDGYGYTF
V gene: TRBV14; clone size: few; D gene: NA; J gene: TRBJ2-7; CDR3 DNA: TGTGCCAGCAGCCATCTGGGGACGGGAAACTACGAGCAGTACTTC; CDR3 protein: CASSHLGTGNYEQYF
V gene: TRBV19; clone size: NA; D gene: TRBD1; J gene: TRBJ1-5; CDR3 DNA: TGTGCCAGTAGTATAGGACAGGGTGGCAATCAGCCCCAGCATTTT; CDR3 protein: CASSIGQGGNQPQHF
V gene: TRBV6-1; clone size: NA; D gene: TRBD2; J gene: TRBJ2-7; CDR3 DNA: TGTGCCAGCAGTGAATGGGTGGGAGGGTCCTACGAGCAGTACTTC; CDR3 protein: CASSEWVGGSYEQYF
V gene: TRBV5-4; clone size: NA; D gene: NA; J gene: TRBJ2-1; CDR3 DNA: TGTGCCAGCAGCTTGTGGAGCGGTAGTTCCTACAATGAGCAGTTCTTC; CDR3 protein: CASSLWSGSSYNEQFF
V gene: TRBV27; clone size: NA; D gene: TRBD1; J gene: TRBJ2-4; CDR3 DNA: TGTGCCAGCAGGCCCTTGGACAGGGGAGGTTTAAACATTCAGTACTTC; CDR3 protein: CASRPLDRGGLNIQYF
V gene: TRBV5-8; clone size: NA; D gene: NA; J gene: TRBJ2-1; CDR3 DNA: TGTGCCAGCAGCTTGTTTCCGTTAGGGGACTACAATGAGCAGTTCTTC; CDR3 protein: CASSLFPLGDYNEQFF
V gene: TRBV28; clone size: NA; D gene: NA; J gene: TRBJ2-3; CDR3 DNA: TGTGCCAGCAGCGGAATCAGGGACCCAGATACGCAGTATTTT; CDR3 protein: CASSGIRDPDTQYF
V gene: TRBV28; clone size: NA; D gene: TRBD2; J gene: TRBJ2-7; CDR3 DNA: TGTGCCAGCAGCTTTGAAGGGCTCAGCGGGAGGGTGCACGAGCAGTACTTC; CDR3 protein: CASSFEGLSGRVHEQYF
V gene: TRBV4-2; clone size: NA; D gene: TRBD2; J gene: TRBJ2-1; CDR3 DNA: TGTGCCAGCAGCCAAGGAGCGGGAGGGCCTTTCAATGAGCAGTTCTTC; CDR3 protein: CASSQGAGGPFNEQFF
V gene: TRBV7-9; clone size: NA; D gene: NA; J gene: TRBJ1-1; CDR3 DNA: TGTGCCAGCAGCTTAGATTCGAATGGGAGCCCTGAAGCTTTCTTT; CDR3 protein: CASSLDSNGSPEAFF
V gene: TRBV5-1; clone size: NA; D gene: NA; J gene: TRBJ2-1; CDR3 DNA: TGCGCCAGCAGCTTGGGACTCCCTTCCTACAATGAGCAGTTCTTC; CDR3 protein: CASSLGLPSYNEQFF
V gene: TRBV7-9; clone size: NA; D gene: NA; J gene: TRBJ1-1; CDR3 DNA: TGTGCCAGCAGCGTTGACTGGAGTCGGGGAACTGAAGCTTTCTTT; CDR3 protein: CASSVDWSRGTEAFF
V gene: TRBV28; clone size: once; D gene: TRBD1; J gene: TRBJ2-7; CDR3 DNA: TGTGCCAGCAGTGGAAGGACAGGGGGTACTTTCTCCTACGAGCAGTACTTC; CDR3 protein: CASSGRTGGTFSYEQYF
V gene: TRBV30; clone size: few; D gene: NA; J gene: TRBJ1-1; CDR3 DNA: TGTGCCTGGGACCGGCTGAACACTGAAGCTTTCTTT; CDR3 protein: CAWDRLNTEAFF
V gene: TRBV28; clone size: NA; D gene: TRBD1; J gene: TRBJ1-4; CDR3 DNA: TGTGCCAGCAGTTTCCGACAGGGGGCGATAGAAAAACTGTTTTTT; CDR3 protein: CASSFRQGAIEKLFF
V gene: TRBV19; clone size: few; D gene: NA; J gene: TRBJ1-5; CDR3 DNA: TGTGCCAGTAGTATATGGGCAGGGGAACCCCGAGAGCCCCAGCATTTT; CDR3 protein: CASSIWAGEPREPQHF
V gene: TRBV30; clone size: NA; D gene: NA; J gene: TRBJ1-2; CDR3 DNA: TGTGCCTGGAGTCCAAACAGGGTTGGCTACACCTTC; CDR3 protein: CAWSPNRVGYTF
V gene: TRBV6-6; clone size: NA; D gene: TRBD2; J gene: TRBJ2-3; CDR3 DNA: TGTGCCAGCAGAGCTACTAGCGGGCCTCCAGGTAATACGCAGTATTTT; CDR3 protein: CASRATSGPPGNTQYF
V gene: TRBV11-2; clone size: NA; D gene: NA; J gene: TRBJ2-7; CDR3 DNA: TGTGCCAGCAGCTTAGGGGAGGGGGCCTACGAGCAGTACTTC; CDR3 protein: CASSLGEGAYEQYF
V gene: TRBV11-2; clone size: once; D gene: NA; J gene: TRBJ1-1; CDR3 DNA: TGTGCCAGCAGCTTTCAGGGGTTGAACACTGAAGCTTTCTTT; CDR3 protein: CASSFQGLNTEAFF
V gene: TRBV7-3; clone size: NA; D gene: NA; J gene: TRBJ1-6; CDR3 DNA: TGTGCCAGCAGCTTGGACCCGGGAGGATCACCCCTCCACTTT; CDR3 protein: CASSLDPGGSPLHF
V gene: TRBV15; clone size: NA; D gene: NA; J gene: TRBJ2-5; CDR3 DNA: TGTGCCACCAGCAGAGGAACACGCGCGGAGACCCAGTACTTC; CDR3 protein: CATSRGTRAETQYF
V gene: TRBV4-2; clone size: NA; D gene: NA; J gene: TRBJ2-5; CDR3 DNA: TGTGCCAGCAGCCATGTGGGAGAGACCCAGTACTTC; CDR3 protein: CASSHVGETQYF
V gene: TRBV6-5; clone size: NA; D gene: TRBD1; J gene: TRBJ1-5; CDR3 DNA: TGTGCCAGCAGTACCGGGACAGTAAATCAGCCCCAGCATTTT; CDR3 protein: CASSTGTVNQPQHF
V gene: TRBV7-9; clone size: NA; D gene: NA; J gene: TRBJ1-1; CDR3 DNA: TGTGCCAGCAGCTTAGCTGGCAGAAGGAACACTGAAGCTTTCTTT; CDR3 protein: CASSLAGRRNTEAFF
V gene: TRBV19; clone size: NA; D gene: NA; J gene: TRBJ1-5; CDR3 DNA: TGTGCCAGTAGTCGAGGGTGGGGTAGTGGCAATCAGCCCCAGCATTTT; CDR3 protein: CASSRGWGSGNQPQHF
V gene: TRBV5-1; clone size: NA; D gene: NA; J gene: TRBJ2-1; CDR3 DNA: TGCGCCAGCAGCCGGGACACCCGCTCCTACAATGAGCAGTTCTTC; CDR3 protein: CASSRDTRSYNEQFF
V gene: TRBV28; clone size: NA; D gene: NA; J gene: TRBJ1-5; CDR3 DNA: TGTGCCAGCAGCCACGTATACAATCAGCCCCAGCATTTT; CDR3 protein: CASSHVYNQPQHF
V gene: TRBV18; clone size: NA; D gene: NA; J gene: TRBJ1-1; CDR3 DNA: TGTGCCAGCTCAAGCGGGGGTAACACTGAAGCTTTCTTT; CDR3 protein: CASSSGGNTEAFF
V gene: TRBV7-2; clone size: once; D gene: NA; J gene: TRBJ2-3; CDR3 DNA: TGTGCCAGCTCTGGATGGGGCCTAAACACAGATACGCAGTATTTT; CDR3 protein: CASSGWGLNTDTQYF
V gene: TRBV4-1; clone size: NA; D gene: TRBD1; J gene: TRBJ2-7; CDR3 DNA: TGCGCCAGCAGCCAAGGGGACAGTTCCTACGAGCAGTACTTC; CDR3 protein: CASSQGDSSYEQYF
V gene: TRBV5-6; clone size: NA; D gene: TRBD1; J gene: TRBJ1-2; CDR3 DNA: TGTGCCAGCAGTTCACCATCGACAGGGGGCTACCATGGCTACACCTTC; CDR3 protein: CASSSPSTGGYHGYTF
V gene: TRBV27; clone size: NA; D gene: TRBD2; J gene: TRBJ2-2; CDR3 DNA: TGTGCCAGCAGTTTTTCGGCGGGAGGCACCGGGGAGCTGTTTTTT; CDR3 protein: CASSFSAGGTGELFF
V gene: TRBV6-1; clone size: NA; D gene: NA; J gene: TRBJ2-7; CDR3 DNA: TGTGCCAGCAGTGAAGAAGGAGGGGGAGCCTTTATTAACGAGCAGTACTTC; CDR3 protein: CASSEEGGGAFINEQYF
V gene: TRBV7-8; clone size: few; D gene: NA; J gene: TRBJ1-5; CDR3 DNA: TGTGCCAGCAGCTTATTAAGGGACCCCAATCAGCCCCAGCATTTT; CDR3 protein: CASSLLRDPNQPQHF
V gene: TRBV27; clone size: NA; D gene: TRBD2; J gene: TRBJ2-7; CDR3 DNA: TGTGCCAGCAGTCCCGGGGGGGGGAGGTACGAGCAGTACTTC; CDR3 protein: CASSPGGGRYEQYF
V gene: TRBV4-2; clone size: medium-sized; D gene: TRBD2; J gene: TRBJ2-3; CDR3 DNA: TGTGCCAGCAGCCAAGGGTTAGGCGGGAGAACAGATACGCAGTATTTT; CDR3 protein: CASSQGLGGRTDTQYF
V gene: TRBV4-1; clone size: NA; D gene: TRBD1; J gene: TRBJ1-4; CDR3 DNA: TGCGCCAGCAGCCAAGCCCTGGACAGGGGGCTATCTAATGAAAAACTGTTTTTT; CDR3 protein: CASSQALDRGLSNEKLFF